Described below is a single T cell receptor beta chain sequence and its context. Its cognate antigen is unknown. The CDR3 is 15 amino acids. Germline V gives CDR1 SGHAT, CDR2 FQNNGV. The junction had 6 bases not matched to a gene; V was cut back by 5 bases and J by 3 bases. TCRdb's copy holds only in-frame clones and misses some; the assay was immunoSEQ multiplex PCR. The sample holds about 120,000 clones, 80% to 95% seen once. These data are taken from a study of OX40 agonist ivuxolimab in advanced cancers. In the study overall: Eligibility admitted prior anti-PD-1, anti-PD-L1 or anti-CTLA-4 therapy; 35% to 40% had some.

Study results and limitations: On average, a greater number of expanded clones characterised CD8+ T cells relative to CD4+.

The rearrangement joins TRBV11-2 to TRBJ2-7; 11 nucleotides match TRBD1. This sequence was found in an adult with an advanced solid tumor such as melanoma, head and neck, liver or kidney cancer. The source material was CD4+ or CD8+ T cells sorted from blood, sampled in a trial of the OX40 agonist ivuxolimab. The CDR3 DNA is TGTGCCAGCAGCATCGGGACAGGGGGGATCTACGAGCAGTACTTC. This codes for CASSIGTGGIYEQYF.